One sample yielded the 19 T cell receptor beta chains listed below, sequenced in a study of human T cells and chemical hapten exposure. Time point: pre-sensitization, week 0. Treatment specified: therapeutic diphenylcyclopropenone sensitization with weekly scalp DPC. TCRdb analysed the RACE reads with MiXCR anew, one entry per CDR3 protein. The table records over 300,000 distinct CDR3 sequences, approximately 5.1% of them present only once. Specimen: whole blood, collected in connection with sensitization to the hapten diphenylcyclopropenone (DPC). All receptors come from a woman aged 45-60 years with alopecia areata. Some clones in this sample may be carry-over from other donors' samples.

This clonotype appeared many times. The chain uses TRBV6-5 and TRBJ1-5; D not resolved. CDR1 is MNHEY and CDR2 is SVGAGI in the germline V gene. This CDR3 is built from 20 residues. The V end was cut by 3 bases, the J end by 0 bases, with 24 bases between. The CDR3 bases are TGTGCCAGCAGTTATAGTCCGGGAGCCGACCTATGCAATAGCAATCAGCCCCAGCATTTT. Translation: CASSYSPGADLCNSNQPQHF.

This clonotype was observed a handful of times. This chain links TRBV29-1 with TRBJ1-5, with a tentative D call TRBD1 (5 bases). In germline, CDR1 is SQVTM, CDR2 ANQGSEA. The CDR3 extends over 13 amino acids. V was clipped by 0 bases and J by 9 bases, with 12 bases between them. The CDR3 DNA reads as TGCAGCGTTGAAGATTGGAGAGGGGCGCCCCAGCATTTT. This translates into CSVEDWRGAPQHF.

The chain uses TRBV29-1 and TRBJ2-5, with D possibly matching TRBD1 (6 bases). Germline V gene lookup returns CDR1 SQVTM and CDR2 ANQGSEA. The CDR3 covers 13 residues. The V gene lost 1 base and the J gene lost 5 bases, with 11 bases spanning the gap. CDR3 amino acids: CSVEGSQGETQYF. The CDR3, as DNA: TGCAGCGTTGAAGGGTCTCAGGGGGAGACCCAGTACTTC. Full variable domain (remainder filled in from reference TRBV29-1 and TRBJ2-5): SAVISQKPSRDICQRGTSLTIQCQVDSQVTMMFWYRQQPGQSLTLIATANQGSEATYESGFVIDKFPISRPNLTFSTLTVSNMSPEDSSIYLCSVEGSQGETQYFGPGTRLLVL.

This clonotype was counted many times. The rearrangement uses TRBV12-3 or TRBV12-4 and TRBJ1-3; 7 nucleotides match TRBD1. J lost 4 bases, V lost 6 bases, and 3 bases had no gene match. The CDR3 has 13 residues. CDR3 loop: CASRQGSGNTIYF. In DNA form, the CDR3 reads TGTGCCAGCAGACAGGGGTCAGGAAACACCATATATTTT.

This clonotype was counted a few times. The rearrangement joins TRBV7-2 to TRBJ1-4; D ambiguous. Germline CDR1 SGHTA, CDR2 FQGNSA. V lost 4 bases and J lost 7, with 13 bases in between. There are 14 residues in the CDR3. The CDR3 reads CASSSGGSGEKLFF. CDR3 sequence (DNA): TGTGCCAGCAGCTCCGGAGGGTCGGGTGAAAAACTGTTTTTT.

CDR3 DNA sequence: TGTGCCAGCAGTACTCCGGGACAGGGAGGCTATGGCTACACCTTC. The encoded protein is CASSTPGQGGYGYTF. The V gene is TRBV6-1, the J gene TRBJ1-2; 9 bases match TRBD1. The CDR3 contains 15 residues. After removal of 5 bases from V and 4 bases from J, the junction contained 8 bases not matched to a gene. Germline CDR1 and CDR2: MNHNS and SASEGT.

In this sample, this clonotype turned up many times. DNA of the CDR3: TGCAGTGCCTTGGGCCGAATGGAGGGCACAGATACGCAGTATTTT. Its translation: CSALGRMEGTDTQYF. V is TRBV20-1 and J is TRBJ2-3, with TRBD2 as a possible D gene (5 bases). The CDR3 extends over 15 amino acids. Trimming took 6 bases from V and 1 from J, leaving 17 bases between them. The germline CDR1 and CDR2 sequences are DFQATT and SNEGSKA (reference sequence).

This chain uses TRBV9 with TRBJ2-2; D gene ambiguous. CDR1 SGDLS and CDR2 YYNGEE come from the germline V gene. The V end lost 4 bases, the J end lost 8 bases, and 21 bases lay between the germline ends. This CDR3 contains 16 residues. The CDR3 loop reads CASSYRAQAVGGELFF. The DNA of the CDR3 is TGTGCCAGCAGCTACCGGGCACAAGCCGTTGGGGGGGAGCTGTTTTTT. Supplemented by reference TRBV9 and TRBJ2-2, the full variable domain reads DSGVTQTPKHLITATGQRVTLRCSPRSGDLSVYWYQQSLDQGLQFLIQYYNGEERAKGNILERFSAQQFPDLHSELNLSSLELGDSALYFCASSYRAQAVGGELFFGEGSRLTVL.

This clonotype was observed at least ten times. The chain uses TRBV29-1 and TRBJ1-1; no reliable D call. With 6 bases removed from V and 2 bases from J, the gap between germline ends came to 13 bases. The CDR3 spans 13 residues. Germline V lookup: CDR1 SQVTM, CDR2 ANQGSEA. The CDR3 sequence is CSVHGRTNTEAFF. Here the CDR3 DNA reads TGCAGCGTACACGGGAGGACTAACACTGAAGCTTTCTTT.

The rearrangement uses TRBV20-1 and TRBJ1-1, with 7 bases fitting TRBD1. With V trimmed by 1 base and J by 4 bases, 9 bases remained unmatched. The CDR3 is 15 residues long. Per the germline V gene, CDR1 is DFQATT and CDR2 is SNEGSKA (reference sequence). The CDR3 DNA reads TGCAGTGCTAGAGCACAGGGGACGCGGATCACTGAAGCTTTCTTT. Translating it yields CSARAQGTRITEAFF.

The chain recombines TRBV3-1 with TRBJ2-1; D possibly corresponds to TRBD2 (5 bases). Germline V gene lookup returns CDR1 LGHDT and CDR2 YNNKEL (reference sequence). Trimming shortened V by 0 bases and J by 0 bases, and 15 bases separated the two germline ends. The CDR3 is made up of 18 amino acids. The CDR3 loop reads CASSQEAKRSSSYNEQFF. The CDR3 DNA sequence: TGTGCCAGCAGCCAAGAAGCTAAGCGGTCCAGCTCCTACAATGAGCAGTTCTTC.

This clonotype has only a few counts. The chain has TRBV3-1 and TRBJ2-1, with D tentatively TRBD2 (5 bases). The CDR3 sequence is 13 residues long. V was pared by 3 bases and J by 2 bases, with 5 bases between. Germline V gene data show CDR1 as LGHDT and CDR2 as YNNKEL (reference sequence). CDR3 nucleotides: TGTGCCAGCAGCCACGGGGCCTACAATGAGCAGTTCTTC. As protein: CASSHGAYNEQFF.

This rearrangement joins TRBV12-3 or TRBV12-4 to TRBJ2-5, with 7 bases aligning to TRBD2. CDR3 length equals 12 residues. Germline trimming cut 7 bases from V and 5 bases from J; bases unmatched to any gene: 4. The CDR3 sequence is CASTSGGETQYF. For the CDR3, the DNA is TGTGCCAGCACTAGCGGCGGGGAGACCCAGTACTTC.

This clonotype was recorded many times. The chain combines TRBV5-1 with TRBJ2-3, with a tentative D call TRBD2 (6 bases). Germline values: CDR1 SGHRS, CDR2 YFSETQ. V was clipped by 3 bases and J by 0 bases, with 14 bases between them. The CDR3 contains 16 residues. The CDR3 protein is CASSSGREASTDTQYF. CDR3 nucleotide sequence: TGCGCCAGCAGCTCCGGAAGGGAGGCTAGCACAGATACGCAGTATTTT.

This clonotype was recorded at least ten times. The chain combines TRBV12-3 or TRBV12-4 with TRBJ1-5; 10 nucleotides match TRBD1. The length of the CDR3 is 16 residues. J lost 0 bases, V lost 3 bases, and 2 bases had no gene match. The CDR3 nucleotides read TGTGCCAGCAGTTTCGGGACAGGGGTTAGCAATCAGCCCCAGCATTTT. It is translated as CASSFGTGVSNQPQHF.

This clonotype has at least ten counts. The V and J genes are TRBV29-1 and TRBJ1-2; the D gene is possibly TRBD1 (6 bases). Germline V CDR1 and CDR2: SQVTM, ANQGSEA. The V end lost 5 bases, the J end lost 2 bases, and 9 bases lay between the germline ends. This CDR3 spans 12 amino acids. The CDR3 sequence is CSVSGVNYGYTF. The CDR3 DNA reads TGCAGCGTTTCAGGGGTAAACTATGGCTACACCTTC.

This clonotype was observed at least ten times. This sequence joins TRBV2 and TRBJ2-6; D is ambiguous. The V end was cut by 2 bases, the J end by 3 bases, with 8 bases between. Germline CDR1 and CDR2: SNHLY and FYNNEI. This CDR3 region has 15 residues. The CDR3 protein is CASSENRLGANVLTF. DNA for the CDR3: TGTGCCAGCAGTGAAAATAGGCTTGGGGCCAACGTCCTGACTTTC.

The chain recombines TRBV6-6 with TRBJ1-2, with 9 bases matching TRBD1. The V and J ends lost 7 bases and 5 bases, in that order; junction bases with no gene match: 2. CDR3 length: 12 residues. Germline V lookup: CDR1 MNHNY, CDR2 SVGAGI (reference sequence). CDR3 bases: TGTGCCAGCAATGACAGGGGGTATGGCTACACCTTC. Protein sequence: CASNDRGYGYTF.

This clonotype was counted ten times or more. The chain joins TRBV5-1 to TRBJ2-3; weak D call: TRBD2 (6 bases). CDR1 and CDR2 (germline): SGHRS, YFSETQ. CDR3 length: 15 amino acids. Trimming removed 3 bases from V and 0 bases from J, with 11 bases in between. The CDR3 nucleotides read TGCGCCAGCAGCTCGGGAGACTCCAGCACAGATACGCAGTATTTT. It codes for CASSSGDSSTDTQYF.